This TCR beta chain is drawn from a study of T-cell reconstitution after alpha-beta-depleted transplantation in children. V was pared by 4 bases and J by 0 bases, with 4 bases of the junction left unmatched. This CDR3 has 16 residues. The V gene's germline CDR1 is SEHNR and CDR2 FQNEAQ (reference sequence). Preparing the TCRbeta library involved the use of unique molecular identifiers. TCRdb reprocessed the PCR reads via MiXCR and lists one record per CDR3 protein. In the table there are about 500,000 distinct CDR3 sequences, about 30% of which are singletons. The clonotype was recovered from a human donor who donated a stem cell graft to a child with aplastic anemia. The chain couples TRBV7-9 to TRBJ2-2; TRBD1 aligns across 8 bases. This specimen was PBMCs from the stem cell graft donor, taken from the stem cell graft. The CDR3 protein is CASSSLDRANTGELFF. The DNA for the CDR3 is TGTGCCAGCAGCTCCTTGGACAGGGCGAACACCGGGGAGCTGTTTTTT.